A single sample is the source of the 14 T cell receptor beta chains below, sequenced in a study of T cell responses to AZD1222 COVID-19 vaccine (dated by TCRdb to the early 2020s). The meaning of the sample's time point label: about 28 days (+/-7) after the second vaccine dose. To prepare the library, the immunoSEQ multiplex PCR assay was applied. TCRdb retrieved this table from immuneACCESS and kept in-frame rearrangements only. Not all clones are present; in checked studies, unresolved V genes account for under half, and no reason is known for the remainder. The sample has roughly 200,000 clones on record, roughly 90% of them singletons. Jointly, the top ten make up roughly 1.7% of the sample. Here the sequenced sample was peripheral blood, taken 28 days after the second AZD1222 dose. These receptors were taken from an adult who received the AZD1222 COVID-19 vaccine.

This chain uses TRBV27 with TRBJ2-1; D is perhaps TRBD2 (6 bases). CDR3 size: 17 residues. Germline V gene data show CDR1 as MNHEY and CDR2 as SMNVEV (reference sequence). Trimming cost V 6 bases and J 10 bases, with 28 bases left between them. CDR3: CASRAREYGSTNREQFF. CDR3 nucleotide sequence: TGTGCCAGCAGGGCCAGGGAGTACGGGAGCACTAATCGAGAGCAGTTCTTC.

The chain is built from TRBV4-3 and TRBJ1-5; 10 nucleotides line up with TRBD1. Trimming took 0 bases from V and 3 from J; bases not matched to a gene: 14. Germline assignment: CDR1 LGHNA and CDR2 YSLEER. The CDR3 loop spans 20 amino acids. The CDR3: CASSQEVKTWDRGNNQPQHF. In DNA form, the CDR3 reads TGCGCCAGCAGCCAAGAGGTCAAAACTTGGGACAGGGGTAACAATCAGCCCCAGCATTTT.

The chain couples TRBV7-2 to TRBJ1-1; no definite D call. Looked up from germline, CDR1 is SGHTA and CDR2 is FQGNSA. V lost 5 bases, J lost 4 bases, and 14 bases lay in between. This CDR3 comprises 14 residues. The CDR3 region has the DNA TGTGCCAGCAGCCCCCGGGGTACGAGCACTGAAGCTTTCTTT. This translates into CASSPRGTSTEAFF. Full variable domain (rest looked up from reference TRBV7-2 and TRBJ1-1): GAGVSQSPSNKVTEKGKDVELRCDPISGHTALYWYRQSLGQGLEFLIYFQGNSAPDKSGLPSDRFSAERTGGSVSTLTIQRTQQEDSAVYLCASSPRGTSTEAFFGQGTRLTVV.

Details on this clone: This sample also contains other DNA sequences that code for the same CDR3. This sequence joins TRBV5-1 and TRBJ2-2; TRBD1 agrees at 9 bases. Trimming at V came to 4 bases and at J to 5 bases, leaving 6 bases not matched to a gene. CDR1 is SGHRS and CDR2 is YFSETQ in the germline V gene. CDR3 length: 15 amino acids. The CDR3 DNA reads TGCGCCAGCAGCCCGGGACAGGGTGGTACCGGGGAGCTGTTTTTT. Translated: CASSPGQGGTGELFF. The whole variable domain, filled in from reference TRBV5-1 and TRBJ2-2, reads KAGVTQTPRYLIKTRGQQVTLSCSPISGHRSVSWYQQTPGQGLQFLFEYFSETQRNKGNFPGRFSGRQFSNSRSEMNVSTLELGDSALYLCASSPGQGGTGELFFGEGSRLTVL.

J is TRBJ1-6 and V is TRBV11-2; D unclear. CDR3 length equals 14 residues. V lost 3 bases, J lost 8 bases, and 11 bases lay in between. Germline CDR1 SGHAT, CDR2 FQNNGV. CDR3 sequence: CASSLAPRDSPLHF. CDR3 nucleotides: TGTGCCAGCAGCTTGGCCCCCCGAGATTCACCCCTCCACTTT.

This clone has a single count. The genes are TRBV5-4 and TRBJ2-7; a weak D match, TRBD2 (6 bases). Trimming cost V 2 bases and J 3 bases, with 15 bases left between them. CDR3 length: 15 amino acids. CDR1 SGHNT and CDR2 YYREEE come from the germline V gene (reference sequence). The DNA of the CDR3 is TGTGCCAGCAGCTTTGGAGGGTTGGTGTACTACGAGCAGTACTTC. The encoded protein is CASSFGGLVYYEQYF.

The rearrangement links TRBV12-5 to TRBJ2-7; D call uncertain. Germline V CDR1 and CDR2: LGHNT, FRNRAP. This CDR3 region has 15 residues. V lost 2 bases and J 2 bases, leaving 13 bases between the germline ends. The CDR3 nucleotides are TGTGCTAGTGGTTTGTGGGCACAGATTGCCTACGAGCAGTACTTC. It yields the protein CASGLWAQIAYEQYF.

The chain links TRBV2 to TRBJ1-6, with D unclear. The V end lost 4 bases, the J end lost 7 bases, and 11 bases lay between the germline ends. The CDR3 runs 14 residues. Germline V gene sequence: CDR1 SNHLY, CDR2 FYNNEI. The CDR3: CASSVGLGNSPLHF. For the CDR3, the DNA is TGTGCCAGCAGTGTCGGCCTCGGCAATTCACCCCTCCACTTT.

The J gene is TRBJ2-2, the V gene TRBV5-1, with no clear D. The CDR3 loop spans 14 amino acids. Trimming removed 3 bases from V and 4 bases from J, with 10 bases in between. Germline CDR1 SGHRS, CDR2 YFSETQ. The CDR3: CASSSNSGTGELFF. The CDR3 DNA reads as TGCGCCAGCAGCTCCAATTCTGGCACCGGGGAGCTGTTTTTT.

The chain joins TRBV10-2 to TRBJ1-2; D is possibly TRBD1 (6 bases). Trimming removed 6 bases at V and 8 bases at J, with 16 bases between. Germline CDR1 is WSHSY and CDR2 is SAAADI. The CDR3 is 13 amino acids. CDR3 residues: CASSPTGVLGYTF. CDR3 DNA: TGCGCCAGCAGCCCGACAGGAGTACTAGGCTACACCTTC.

The chain links TRBV5-4 to TRBJ2-5; 9 bases are shared with TRBD1. This CDR3 is built from 14 residues. The V gene end was trimmed by 1 base and the J gene end by 4 bases; junction bases not matched to a gene: 2. Germline V lookup: CDR1 SGHNT, CDR2 YYREEE (reference sequence). The CDR3 sequence is CASSLPGQGETQYF. CDR3 sequence (DNA): TGTGCCAGCAGCTTGCCGGGACAGGGAGAGACCCAGTACTTC.

The chain is built from TRBV11-1 and TRBJ1-2; no definite D call. Germline-derived CDR1 and CDR2 are SGHAT and FQDESV (reference sequence). V lost 3 bases and J 5 bases, leaving 7 bases between the germline ends. The CDR3 is 12 amino acids. CDR3 protein: CASSFGMYGYTF. DNA of the CDR3: TGTGCCAGCAGCTTCGGGATGTATGGCTACACCTTC.

The CDR3: CASSLTAMNTEAFF. The CDR3 DNA is TGCGCCAGCAGCCTGACAGCAATGAACACTGAAGCTTTCTTT. The rearrangement uses TRBV4-1 and TRBJ1-1; possible D gene TRBD1, 5 bases. Germline values: CDR1 MGHRA, CDR2 YSYEKL. This CDR3 comprises 14 residues. V was trimmed by 4 bases and J by 0 bases, leaving 9 bases between them.

The rearrangement uses TRBV3-1 (or the pseudogene TRBV3-2) and TRBJ2-7; unclear D gene. CDR3 length: 14 residues. CDR1 and CDR2 (germline): LGHDT, YNNKEL (reference sequence). Trimming cost V 1 base and J 3 bases, with 10 bases left between them. CDR3 protein: CASSQAQIDYEQYF. The DNA for the CDR3 is TGTGCCAGCAGCCAAGCCCAGATCGACTACGAGCAGTACTTC.